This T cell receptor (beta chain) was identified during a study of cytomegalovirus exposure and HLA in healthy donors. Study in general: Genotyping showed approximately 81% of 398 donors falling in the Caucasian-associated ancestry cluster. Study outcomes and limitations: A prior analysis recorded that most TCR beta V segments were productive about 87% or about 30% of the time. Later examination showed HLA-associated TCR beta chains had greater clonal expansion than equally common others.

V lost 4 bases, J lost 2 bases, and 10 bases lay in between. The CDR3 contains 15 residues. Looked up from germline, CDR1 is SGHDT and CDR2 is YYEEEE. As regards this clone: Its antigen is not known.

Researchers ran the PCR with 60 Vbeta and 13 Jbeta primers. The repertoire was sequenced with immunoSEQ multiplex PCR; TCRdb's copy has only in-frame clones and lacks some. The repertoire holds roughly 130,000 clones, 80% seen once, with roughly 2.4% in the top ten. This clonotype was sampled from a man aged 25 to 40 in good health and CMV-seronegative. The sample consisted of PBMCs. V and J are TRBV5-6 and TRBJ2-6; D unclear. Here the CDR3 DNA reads TGTGCCAGCAGCCCTCAAGGAGCTGGGGCCAACGTCCTGACTTTC. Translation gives CASSPQGAGANVLTF.